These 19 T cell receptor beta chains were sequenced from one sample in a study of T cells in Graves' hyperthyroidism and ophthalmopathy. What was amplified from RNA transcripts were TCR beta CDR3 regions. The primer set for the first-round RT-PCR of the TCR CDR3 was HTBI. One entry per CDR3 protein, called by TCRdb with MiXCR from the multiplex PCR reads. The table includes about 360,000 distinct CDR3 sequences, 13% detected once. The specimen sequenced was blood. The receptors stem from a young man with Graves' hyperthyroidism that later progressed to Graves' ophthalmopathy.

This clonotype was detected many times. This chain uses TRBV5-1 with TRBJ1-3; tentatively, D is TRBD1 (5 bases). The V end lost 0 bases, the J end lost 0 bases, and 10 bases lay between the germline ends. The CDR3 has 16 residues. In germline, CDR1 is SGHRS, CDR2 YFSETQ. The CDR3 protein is CASSLDTGFSGNTIYF. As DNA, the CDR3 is TGCGCCAGCAGCTTGGACACAGGTTTCTCTGGAAACACCATATATTTT.

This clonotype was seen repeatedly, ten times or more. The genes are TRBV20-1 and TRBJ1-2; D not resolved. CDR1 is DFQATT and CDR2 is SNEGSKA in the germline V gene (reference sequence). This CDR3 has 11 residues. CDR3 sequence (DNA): TGCAGGGACGGAGGGAACTATGGCTACACCTTC. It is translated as CRDGGNYGYTF.

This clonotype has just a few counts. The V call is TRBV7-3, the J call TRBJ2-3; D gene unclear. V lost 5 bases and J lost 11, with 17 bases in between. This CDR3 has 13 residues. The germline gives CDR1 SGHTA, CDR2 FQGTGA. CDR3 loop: CASSRLPRERQYF. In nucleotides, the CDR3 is TGTGCCAGCAGCCGGCTACCCCGTGAGAGGCAGTATTTT. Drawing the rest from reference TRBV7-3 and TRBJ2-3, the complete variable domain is GAGVSQTPSNKVTEKGKYVELRCDPISGHTALYWYRQSLGQGPEFLIYFQGTGAADDSGLPNDRFFAVRPEGSVSTLKIQRTERGDSAVYLCASSRLPRERQYFGPGTRLTVL.

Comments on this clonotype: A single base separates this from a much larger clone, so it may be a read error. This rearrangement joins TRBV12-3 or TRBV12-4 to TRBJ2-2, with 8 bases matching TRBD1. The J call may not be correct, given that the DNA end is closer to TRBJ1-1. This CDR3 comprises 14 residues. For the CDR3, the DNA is TGTGCCGGCAGTTTGCAGCAGGGGGCGCTTGGAGCTTTCTTT. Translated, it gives CAGSLQQGALGAFF.

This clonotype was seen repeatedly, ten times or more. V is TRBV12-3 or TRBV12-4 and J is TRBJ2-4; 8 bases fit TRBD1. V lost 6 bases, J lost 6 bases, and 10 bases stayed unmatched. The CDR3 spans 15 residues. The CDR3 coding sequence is TGTGCCAGCAGGCCGACAGGGGCGAGGGGAAACATTCAGTACTTC. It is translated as CASRPTGARGNIQYF.

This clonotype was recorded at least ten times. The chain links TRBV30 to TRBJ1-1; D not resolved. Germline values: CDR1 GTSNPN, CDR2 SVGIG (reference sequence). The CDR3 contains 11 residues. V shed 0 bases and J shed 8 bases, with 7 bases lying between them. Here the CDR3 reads CAWSVTSEAFF. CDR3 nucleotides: TGTGCCTGGAGTGTGACATCGGAAGCTTTCTTT.

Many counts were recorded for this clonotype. The chain's CDR3 is CASSLDLVSTDTQYF. CDR3 bases: TGTGCCAGCAGCTTAGATCTGGTTAGCACAGATACGCAGTATTTT. The chain links TRBV11-2 to TRBJ2-3; D is unresolved. Germline V gives CDR1 SGHAT, CDR2 FQNNGV. The CDR3 length is 15 residues. With 0 bases removed from V and 0 bases from J, the gap between germline ends came to 7 bases.

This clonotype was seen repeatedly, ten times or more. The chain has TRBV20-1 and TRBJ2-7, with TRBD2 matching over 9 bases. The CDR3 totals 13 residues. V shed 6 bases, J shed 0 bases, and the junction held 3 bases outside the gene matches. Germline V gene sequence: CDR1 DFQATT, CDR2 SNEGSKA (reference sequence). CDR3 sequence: CSAAGGSSYEQYF. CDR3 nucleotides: TGCAGTGCGGCGGGGGGGAGCTCCTACGAGCAGTACTTC.

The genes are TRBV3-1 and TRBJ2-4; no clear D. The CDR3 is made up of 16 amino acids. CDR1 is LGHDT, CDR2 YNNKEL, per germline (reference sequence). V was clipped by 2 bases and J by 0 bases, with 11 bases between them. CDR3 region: CASSQSEAVAKNIQYF. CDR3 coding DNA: TGTGCCAGCAGCCAATCCGAAGCAGTAGCCAAAAACATTCAGTACTTC.

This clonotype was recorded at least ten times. The CDR3 DNA reads as TGTGCCAGCAGCTTAGAGGGTTCTCAGGGACACTACAATGAGCAGTTCTTC. Its translation: CASSLEGSQGHYNEQFF. The chain couples TRBV7-6 to TRBJ2-1; tentative D call: TRBD1 (6 bases). CDR3 length: 17 amino acids. Germline-derived CDR1 and CDR2 are SGHVS and FNYEAQ. Trimming removed 1 base from V and 3 bases from J, with 16 bases in between. Full variable domain (missing parts from reference TRBV7-6 and TRBJ2-1): GAGVSQSPRYKVTKRGQDVALRCDPISGHVSLYWYRQALGQGPEFLTYFNYEAQQDKSGLPNDRFSAERPEGSISTLTIQRTEQRDSAMYRCASSLEGSQGHYNEQFFGPGTRLTVL.

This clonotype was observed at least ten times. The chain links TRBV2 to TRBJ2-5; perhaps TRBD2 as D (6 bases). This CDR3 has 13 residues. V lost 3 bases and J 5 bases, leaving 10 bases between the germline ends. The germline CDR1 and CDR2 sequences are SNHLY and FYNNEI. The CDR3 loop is CASSEGGRETQYF. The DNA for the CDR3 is TGTGCCAGCAGTGAGGGAGGAAGGGAGACCCAGTACTTC.

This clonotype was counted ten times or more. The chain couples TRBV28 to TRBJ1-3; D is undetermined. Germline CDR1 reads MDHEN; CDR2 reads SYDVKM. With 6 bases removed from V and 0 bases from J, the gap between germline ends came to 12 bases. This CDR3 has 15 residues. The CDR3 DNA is TGTGCCAGCAGCAGGACGGGGAGCTCTGGAAACACCATATATTTT. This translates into CASSRTGSSGNTIYF.

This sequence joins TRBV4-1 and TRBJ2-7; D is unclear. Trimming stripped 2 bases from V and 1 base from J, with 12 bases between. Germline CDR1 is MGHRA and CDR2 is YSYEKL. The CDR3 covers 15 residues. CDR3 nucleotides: TGCGCCAGCAGCCAAAGGAACATATTTTCCTACGAGCAGTACTTC. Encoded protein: CASSQRNIFSYEQYF.

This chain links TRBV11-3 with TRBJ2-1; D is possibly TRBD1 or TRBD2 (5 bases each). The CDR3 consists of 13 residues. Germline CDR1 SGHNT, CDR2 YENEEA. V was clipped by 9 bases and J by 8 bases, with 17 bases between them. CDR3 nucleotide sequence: TGTGCCAGTCGGGACGGGGCAATCGATGAGCAGTTCTTC. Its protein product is CASRDGAIDEQFF.

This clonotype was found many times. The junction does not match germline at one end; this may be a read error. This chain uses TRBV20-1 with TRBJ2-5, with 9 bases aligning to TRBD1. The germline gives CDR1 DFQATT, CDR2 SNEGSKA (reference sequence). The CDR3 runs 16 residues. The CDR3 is CSAREGQGWIRETQYF. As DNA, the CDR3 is TGCAGTGCCAGAGAGGGACAGGGATGGATCCGGGAGACCCAGTACTTC.

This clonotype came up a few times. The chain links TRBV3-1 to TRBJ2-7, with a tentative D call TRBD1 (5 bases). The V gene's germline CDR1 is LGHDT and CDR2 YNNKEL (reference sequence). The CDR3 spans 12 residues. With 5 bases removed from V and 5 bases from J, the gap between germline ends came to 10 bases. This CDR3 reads CASSSQGDEQYF. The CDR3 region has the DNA TGTGCCAGCAGCTCCCAAGGGGACGAGCAGTACTTC.

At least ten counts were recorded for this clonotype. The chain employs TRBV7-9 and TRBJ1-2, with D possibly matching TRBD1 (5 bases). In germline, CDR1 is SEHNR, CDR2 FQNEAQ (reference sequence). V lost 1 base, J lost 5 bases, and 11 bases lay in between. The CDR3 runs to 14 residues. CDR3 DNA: TGTGCCAGCAGCTTAGGCACAGGACATTATGGCTACACCTTC. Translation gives CASSLGTGHYGYTF.

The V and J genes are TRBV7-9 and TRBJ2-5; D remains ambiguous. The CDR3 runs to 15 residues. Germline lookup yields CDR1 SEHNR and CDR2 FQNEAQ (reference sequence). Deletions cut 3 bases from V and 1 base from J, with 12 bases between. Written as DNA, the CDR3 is TGTGCCAGCAGCTTGCAGCCCCTGGGCCAAGAGACCCAGTACTTC. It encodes CASSLQPLGQETQYF.

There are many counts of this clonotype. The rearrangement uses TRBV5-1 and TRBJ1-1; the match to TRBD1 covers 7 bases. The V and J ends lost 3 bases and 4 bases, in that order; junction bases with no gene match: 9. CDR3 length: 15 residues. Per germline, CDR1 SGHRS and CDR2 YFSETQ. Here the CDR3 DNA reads TGCGCCAGCAGCTGGGCGACACAGGGGAGCACTGAAGCTTTCTTT. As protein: CASSWATQGSTEAFF.